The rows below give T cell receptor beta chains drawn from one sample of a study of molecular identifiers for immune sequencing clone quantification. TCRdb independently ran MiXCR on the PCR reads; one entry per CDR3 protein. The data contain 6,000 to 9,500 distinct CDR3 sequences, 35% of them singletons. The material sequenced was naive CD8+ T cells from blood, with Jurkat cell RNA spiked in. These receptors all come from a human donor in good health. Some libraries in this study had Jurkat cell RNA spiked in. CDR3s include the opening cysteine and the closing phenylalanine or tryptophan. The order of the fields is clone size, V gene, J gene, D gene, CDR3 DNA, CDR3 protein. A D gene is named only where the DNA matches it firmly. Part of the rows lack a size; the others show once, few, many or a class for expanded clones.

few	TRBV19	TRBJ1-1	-	TGTGCCAGTAGTATTTCTGATCTGAACACTGAAGCTTTCTTT	CASSISDLNTEAFF
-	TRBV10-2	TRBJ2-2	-	TGCGCCAGCAGAAGCCTGGACAGACTAAACACCGGGGAGCTGTTTTTT	CASRSLDRLNTGELFF
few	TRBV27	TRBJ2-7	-	TGTGCCAGCAGTTTCCGTGGGGGCCGCAACTACGAGCAGTACTTC	CASSFRGGRNYEQYF
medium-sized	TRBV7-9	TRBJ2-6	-	TGTGCCAGCAGCCACGGACGTCTCCAGGGGCCCTCTTTCTCTGGGGCCAACGTCCTGACTTTC	CASSHGRLQGPSFSGANVLTF
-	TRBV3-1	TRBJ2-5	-	TGTGCCGGCAGCCAGCCGGGCTTACAAGAGCCCCAGTACTTC	CAGSQPGLQEPQYF
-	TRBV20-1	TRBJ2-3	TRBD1	TGCAGTGCTAGCGGGACAGGGGGAGATACGCAGTATTTT	CSASGTGGDTQYF
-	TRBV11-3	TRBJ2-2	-	TGTGCCAGCAGCTCCTACAGGGCCGGGGAGCTGTTTTTT	CASSSYRAGELFF
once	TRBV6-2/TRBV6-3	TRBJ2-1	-	TGTGCCAGCAGTTTCTGGCTTGTTCCGGGGGATGAGCAGTTCTTC	CASSFWLVPGDEQFF
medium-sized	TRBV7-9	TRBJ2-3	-	TGTGCCAGCAGCTCTGGCCTAACTAGCACAGATACGCAGTATTTT	CASSSGLTSTDTQYF
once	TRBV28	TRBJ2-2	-	TGTGCCAGCAGTTATGAACCGAGCGGATCGAACACCGGGGAGCTGTTTTTT	CASSYEPSGSNTGELFF
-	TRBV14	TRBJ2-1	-	TGTGCCAGCAGCCAAGATGCCAGCTACGGGGGATATTACAATAAGCAGTTCTTC	CASSQDASYGGYYNKQFF
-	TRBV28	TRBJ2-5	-	TGTGGCAGCAGTATTCGGTACCAAGAGACCCAGTACTTC	CGSSIRYQETQYF
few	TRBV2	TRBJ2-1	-	TGTGCCAGCAGTGGTATGAGGCGGGCTAACAATGAGCAGTTCTTC	CASSGMRRANNEQFF
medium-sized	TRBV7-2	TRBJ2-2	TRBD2	TGTGCCAGCAGCTTAGGACTAGCGGAGCTTTGGGACACAAGGGAGCTGTTTTTT	CASSLGLAELWDTRELFF
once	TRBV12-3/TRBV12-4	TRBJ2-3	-	TGTGCCAGCAGTGCAGGAGATTCGCAGTATTTT	CASSAGDSQYF
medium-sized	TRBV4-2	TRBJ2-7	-	TGTGCCAGCAGCCATTTTGGCCGCGAGCAGTACTTC	CASSHFGREQYF
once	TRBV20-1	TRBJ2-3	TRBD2	TGCAGTGCTATCCCGCCGGGACTAGCGGGAGGGAGTTATTTT	CSAIPPGLAGGSYF
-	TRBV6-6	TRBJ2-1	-	TGTGCCACCGGGACGCTTAACAAAGAGCAGTTCTTC	CATGTLNKEQFF
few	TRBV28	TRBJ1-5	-	TGTGCCAGCAGTTTAATTGCGACACGTGAAGATCAGCCCCAGCATTTT	CASSLIATREDQPQHF
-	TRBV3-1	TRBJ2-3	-	TGTGCCAGCAGCCAAGATCCTAGTTTTGGAGATACGCAGTATTTT	CASSQDPSFGDTQYF
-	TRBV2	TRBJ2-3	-	TGTGCCAGCAGTGAAGTTATCACAGATACGCAGTATTTT	CASSEVITDTQYF
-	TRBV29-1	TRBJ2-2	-	TGCAGCGTTGAAGGGCCGACTGGGACCTTTGCCGGGGAGCTGTTTTTT	CSVEGPTGTFAGELFF
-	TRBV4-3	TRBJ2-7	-	TGCGCCAGCAGCCAAGATTACAGCTACTACGAGCAGCACTTC	CASSQDYSYYEQHF
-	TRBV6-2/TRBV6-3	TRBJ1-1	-	TGTGCCAGCAGTTATGGGTCTGACACTGAAGCTTTCTTT	CASSYGSDTEAFF
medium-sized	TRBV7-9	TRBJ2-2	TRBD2	TGTGCCAGCAGCTTAGCTACTAAGGGACTAGCCCTAGTCACCGGGGAGCTGTTTTTT	CASSLATKGLALVTGELFF
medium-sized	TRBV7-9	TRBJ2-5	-	TGTGCCAGCAGCCATGGGACAGCGAAGACTAGTCAGGAGACCCAGTACTTC	CASSHGTAKTSQETQYF
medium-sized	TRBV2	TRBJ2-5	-	TGTGCCACAAGAGAGACCCAGTACTTC	CATRETQYF
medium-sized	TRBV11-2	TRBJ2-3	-	TGTGCCAGCAGCTCCCTGGGGGCTAGCAGGGATACGCAGTATTTT	CASSSLGASRDTQYF
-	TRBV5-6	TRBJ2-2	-	TGTGCCAGCACCGGTCCCAGTCCCGGGGAGCTGTTTTTT	CASTGPSPGELFF
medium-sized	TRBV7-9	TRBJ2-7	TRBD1	TGTGCCAGCAGCAGCCCGGGACAGGGAGCTGAGCAGTACTTC	CASSSPGQGAEQYF
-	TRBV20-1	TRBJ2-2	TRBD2	TGCAGTGCCTACCTCACGGAAGCGGGAGAGGGTACCGGGGAGCTGTTTTTT	CSAYLTEAGEGTGELFF
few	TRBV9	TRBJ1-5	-	TGTGCCAGCAGCGGAGATTATAGCAATCAGCCCCAGCATTTT	CASSGDYSNQPQHF
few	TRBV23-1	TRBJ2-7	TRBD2	TGCGCCAGCAGTCAACCCCTCGGGACTAGCGGGAAATACGAGCAGTACTTC	CASSQPLGTSGKYEQYF
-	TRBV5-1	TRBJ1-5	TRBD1	TGCGTCAGCACCATTTTACACGACAGGGGAGATCAGCCCCAGCATTTT	CVSTILHDRGDQPQHF
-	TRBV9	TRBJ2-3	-	TGTGCCAGCAGCCCGTCGCAGGATACGCAGTATTTT	CASSPSQDTQYF
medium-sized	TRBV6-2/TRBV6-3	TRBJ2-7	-	TGTGCCAGCAATGACCACGGTGGATGGGAGCAGTACTTC	CASNDHGGWEQYF
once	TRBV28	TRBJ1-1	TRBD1	TGTGCCAGCAGTTCCTTTTCCAGGGGGCGGAACACTGAAGCTTTCTTT	CASSSFSRGRNTEAFF
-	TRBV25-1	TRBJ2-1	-	TGTGCCAGCAGTGCTCCCTCGGTCCAACTCAATGAGCAGTTCTTC	CASSAPSVQLNEQFF
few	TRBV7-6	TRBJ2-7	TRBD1	TGTGCCAGCAGCTTTTCCGGGACAGGGGCCTACGAGCAGTACTTC	CASSFSGTGAYEQYF
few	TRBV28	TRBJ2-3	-	TGTGCCAGCAGTTTCGGAGATACGCAGTATTTT	CASSFGDTQYF
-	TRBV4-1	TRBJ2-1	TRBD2	TGCGCCGGCAGCCAAGATAGCCTAGCGGGAGTCGAGCAGTTCTTC	CAGSQDSLAGVEQFF
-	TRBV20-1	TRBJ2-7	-	TGCAGTGCTAGACAGGTAGCCTACGAGCAGTACTTC	CSARQVAYEQYF